This passage covers 18 T cell receptor beta chains from one sample sequenced in a study of blood T cell repertoires in COVID-19. Profiled with immunoSEQ multiplex PCR; TCRdb holds only in-frame clones, not every one. The repertoire holds under 500,000 clones, roughly 90% seen once, with 4% to 5.5% in the top ten. Sequenced input: peripheral blood. These receptors were obtained from a woman aged 25 to 39 with acute or convalescent COVID-19.

This rearrangement joins TRBV27 to TRBJ2-3; D possibly corresponds to TRBD1 (6 bases). CDR1 MNHEY and CDR2 SMNVEV come from the germline V gene (reference sequence). The CDR3 is made up of 14 amino acids. V dropped 6 bases and J dropped 6 bases, with 16 bases sitting between them. The CDR3 coding sequence is TGTGCCAGCAGGGGTTTGGGGGCAGTGGATACGCAGTATTTT. This translates into CASRGLGAVDTQYF.

The J gene is TRBJ2-5, the V gene TRBV3-1 (or the pseudogene TRBV3-2); TRBD1 might be the D (5 bases). The CDR3 totals 14 residues. The germline V gene has CDR1 LGHDT and CDR2 YNNKEL (reference sequence). V lost 5 bases to trimming and J lost 5 bases, with 15 bases between them. The CDR3 region is CASSLRTSGETQYF. CDR3 nucleotide sequence: TGTGCCAGCAGCTTACGGACATCAGGGGAGACCCAGTACTTC.

This chain joins TRBV5-4 and TRBJ1-5; 9 bases agree with TRBD1. This CDR3 spans 16 amino acids. V trimming: 1 base; J trimming: 4 bases; junction bases outside the gene matches: 6. Germline V gene sequence: CDR1 SGHNT, CDR2 YYREEE (reference sequence). Here the CDR3 DNA reads TGTGCCAGCAGCTTGAACGCCGGGACAGGGAATCAGCCCCAGCATTTT. Translated, it gives CASSLNAGTGNQPQHF.

The V gene is TRBV20-1, the J gene TRBJ2-5; 9 bases align to TRBD2. The CDR3 extends over 11 amino acids. Unmatched junction bases numbered 0, after V lost 7 bases and J lost 3 bases. Looked up from germline, CDR1 is DFQATT and CDR2 is SNEGSKA (reference sequence). The CDR3 DNA follows: TGCAGTGGACTAGCGGAAGAGACCCAGTACTTC. The encoded protein is CSGLAEETQYF.

As for this clone: This sample also contains other DNA sequences that code for the same CDR3. This sequence joins TRBV5-1 and TRBJ2-3; 10 bases fit TRBD2. The CDR3 totals 16 residues. V was clipped by 0 bases and J by 3 bases; unmatched bases: 4. Per the germline V gene, CDR1 is SGHRS and CDR2 is YFSETQ. This chain's CDR3 is CASSLGLAGLTDTQYF. The DNA for the CDR3 is TGCGCCAGCAGCTTGGGACTAGCGGGTTTAACAGATACGCAGTATTTT.

The chain couples TRBV10-2 to TRBJ2-7, with 9 bases lining up with TRBD1. In germline, CDR1 is WSHSY, CDR2 SAAADI. The CDR3 runs to 14 residues. The V segment lost 6 bases and the J segment 3 bases; nucleotides outside the gene matches: 6. The CDR3 DNA reads as TGCGCCAGCAGCCGGGACAGGGCATTCTACGAGCAGTACTTC. Its protein product is CASSRDRAFYEQYF.

The J gene is TRBJ2-1, the V gene TRBV20-1; D possibly corresponds to TRBD2 (5 bases). Deletions cut 5 bases from V and 8 bases from J, with 10 bases between. CDR1 is DFQATT, CDR2 SNEGSKA, per germline (reference sequence). This CDR3 is built from 11 residues. Here the CDR3 reads CSAPLVHEQFF. DNA of the CDR3: TGCAGTGCTCCACTAGTCCATGAGCAGTTCTTC.

The count of this clone is one. This rearrangement joins TRBV6-5 to TRBJ1-1; possible D gene TRBD1, 5 bases. The V end was cut by 6 bases, the J end by 10 bases, with 18 bases between. This CDR3 spans 13 amino acids. Germline CDR1 and CDR2: MNHEY and SVGAGI. This CDR3 reads CASSFRDSTGAFF. Here the CDR3 DNA reads TGTGCCAGCAGCTTTAGGGACTCCACCGGAGCTTTCTTT.

In this sample, this clone turned up a few times. The rearrangement joins TRBV7-9 to TRBJ2-1; the match to TRBD2 covers 9 bases. The germline V gene encodes CDR1 SEHNR and CDR2 FQNEAQ (reference sequence). There are 15 residues in the CDR3. V dropped 2 bases and J dropped 9; count of bases not matched to a gene: 8. CDR3: CASSLLAGGPGEQFF. CDR3 in DNA: TGTGCCAGCAGCTTACTGGCGGGGGGGCCTGGTGAGCAGTTCTTC.

This sequence joins TRBV3-1 (or the pseudogene TRBV3-2) and TRBJ1-4, with 10 bases lining up with TRBD1. The CDR3 has 15 residues. The V gene end was trimmed by 4 bases and the J gene end by 7 bases; junction bases not matched to a gene: 6. CDR1 is LGHDT and CDR2 is YNNKEL in the germline V gene (reference sequence). CDR3 DNA: TGTGCCAGCAGCCGCCGACAGGGGGCAGGTGAAAAACTGTTTTTT. Translation gives CASSRRQGAGEKLFF.

The J gene is TRBJ2-1, the V gene TRBV7-9, with TRBD1 identical over 8 bases. The CDR3 totals 18 residues. Trimming took 2 bases from V and 10 from J; bases not matched to a gene: 19. The V gene's germline CDR1 is SEHNR and CDR2 FQNEAQ (reference sequence). The CDR3 protein is CASSLPFPGQGAEGEQFF. CDR3 nucleotide sequence: TGTGCCAGCAGCTTACCCTTTCCGGGGCAGGGGGCTGAGGGAGAGCAGTTCTTC.

The V gene is TRBV9, the J gene TRBJ2-2, with a weak D call TRBD1 (5 bases). The V and J ends lost 4 bases and 6 bases respectively, with 7 bases between them. CDR3 size: 12 residues. Germline V gene data show CDR1 as SGDLS and CDR2 as YYNGEE. This CDR3 reads CASSPTAGELFF. In DNA, the CDR3 is TGTGCCAGCAGCCCGACAGCCGGGGAGCTGTTTTTT.

CDR3: CATSRQISYNEQFF. Here the CDR3 DNA reads TGTGCCACCAGCCGACAGATCTCCTACAATGAGCAGTTCTTC. The chain recombines TRBV15 with TRBJ2-1, with D possibly matching TRBD1 (5 bases). The CDR3 spans 14 residues. Germline V gene lookup returns CDR1 LNHNV and CDR2 YYDKDF (reference sequence). V lost 5 bases and J 0 bases, leaving 8 bases between the germline ends. The full variable domain, in which reference TRBV15 and TRBJ2-1 provide the parts outside the CDR3, is DAMVIQNPRYQVTQFGKPVTLSCSQTLNHNVMYWYQQKSSQAPKLLFHYYDKDFNNEADTPDNFQSRRPNTSFCFLDIRSPGLGDTAMYLCATSRQISYNEQFFGPGTRLTVL.

The chain recombines TRBV14 with TRBJ2-1; 9 bases agree with TRBD1. V lost 4 bases and J lost 2; bases outside the gene matches: 3. Germline V gene data show CDR1 as SGHDN and CDR2 as FVKESK. There are 15 residues in the CDR3. The DNA for the CDR3 is TGTGCCAGCAGCCCCCACAGGGGGCCCTACAATGAGCAGTTCTTC. Translation gives CASSPHRGPYNEQFF.

The chain carries TRBV28 and TRBJ2-7, with a weak D call TRBD2 (5 bases). The V gene's germline CDR1 is MDHEN and CDR2 SYDVKM. The V end lost 7 bases, the J end lost 6 bases, and 19 bases lay between the germline ends. The CDR3 covers 14 residues. CDR3 bases: TGTGCCAGCACCGGGCCGCTGCGGGCGAGCGAGCAGTACTTC. Its translation is CASTGPLRASEQYF.

This clone was counted a few times. V and J are TRBV28 and TRBJ1-1; possibly TRBD1 for D (6 bases). The CDR3 length is 15 residues. The germline gives CDR1 MDHEN, CDR2 SYDVKM. With 3 bases removed from V and 2 bases from J, the gap between germline ends came to 13 bases. The CDR3 sequence is CASSFGQGYNTEAFF. The CDR3, as DNA: TGTGCCAGCAGTTTTGGTCAGGGGTATAACACTGAAGCTTTCTTT.

The J gene is TRBJ1-2, the V gene TRBV5-1; no firm D call. CDR3 length: 15 residues. V was shortened by 0 bases and J by 0 bases, with 9 bases between the two germline ends. CDR1 is SGHRS, CDR2 YFSETQ, per germline. The CDR3 coding sequence is TGCGCCAGCAGCTTGGATGCAGTCACTAACTATGGCTACACCTTC. Its protein product is CASSLDAVTNYGYTF. The full variable domain, its missing parts supplied by reference TRBV5-1 and TRBJ1-2, is KAGVTQTPRYLIKTRGQQVTLSCSPISGHRSVSWYQQTPGQGLQFLFEYFSETQRNKGNFPGRFSGRQFSNSRSEMNVSTLELGDSALYLCASSLDAVTNYGYTFGSGTRLTVV.

The chain has TRBV6-6 and TRBJ1-1, with D uncertain. The CDR3 is made up of 15 amino acids. From germline, CDR1 is MNHNY and CDR2 SVGAGI (reference sequence). V lost 7 bases and J lost 0, with 15 bases in between. This CDR3 reads CASTKLLNMNTEAFF. In DNA, the CDR3 is TGTGCCAGCACCAAGCTTCTAAATATGAACACTGAAGCTTTCTTT.